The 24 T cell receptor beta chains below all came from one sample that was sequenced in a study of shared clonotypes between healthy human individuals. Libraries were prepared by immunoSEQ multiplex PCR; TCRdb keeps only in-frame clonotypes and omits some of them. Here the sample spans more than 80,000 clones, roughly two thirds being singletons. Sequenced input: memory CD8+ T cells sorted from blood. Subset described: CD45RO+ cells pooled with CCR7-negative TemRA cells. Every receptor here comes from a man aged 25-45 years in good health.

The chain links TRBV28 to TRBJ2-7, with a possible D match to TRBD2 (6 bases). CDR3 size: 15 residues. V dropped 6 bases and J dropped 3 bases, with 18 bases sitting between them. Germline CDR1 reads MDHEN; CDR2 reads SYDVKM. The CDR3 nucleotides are TGTGCCAGCAGCAAATGGAGGGACCTGCACTACGAGCAGTACTTC. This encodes CASSKWRDLHYEQYF.

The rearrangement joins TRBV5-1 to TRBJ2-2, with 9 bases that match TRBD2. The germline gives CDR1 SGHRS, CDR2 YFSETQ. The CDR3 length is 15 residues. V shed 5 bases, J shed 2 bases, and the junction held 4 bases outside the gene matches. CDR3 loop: CASRALAGNTGELFF. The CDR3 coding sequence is TGCGCCAGCAGGGCCCTAGCGGGAAACACCGGGGAGCTGTTTTTT.

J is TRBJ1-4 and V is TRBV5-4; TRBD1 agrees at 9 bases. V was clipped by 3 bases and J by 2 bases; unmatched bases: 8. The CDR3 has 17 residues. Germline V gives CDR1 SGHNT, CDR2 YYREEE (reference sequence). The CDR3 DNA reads TGTGCCAGCAGCTCCTTGGGGACAGGGATTACTAATGAAAAACTGTTTTTT. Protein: CASSSLGTGITNEKLFF.

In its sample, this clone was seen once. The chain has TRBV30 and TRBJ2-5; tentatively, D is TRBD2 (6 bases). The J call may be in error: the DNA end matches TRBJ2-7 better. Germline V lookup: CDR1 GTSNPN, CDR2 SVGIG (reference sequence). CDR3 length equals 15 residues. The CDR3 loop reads CAWGPGQGGEDEQYF. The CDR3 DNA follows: TGTGCCTGGGGGCCCGGGCAGGGAGGAGAGGACGAGCAGTACTTC.

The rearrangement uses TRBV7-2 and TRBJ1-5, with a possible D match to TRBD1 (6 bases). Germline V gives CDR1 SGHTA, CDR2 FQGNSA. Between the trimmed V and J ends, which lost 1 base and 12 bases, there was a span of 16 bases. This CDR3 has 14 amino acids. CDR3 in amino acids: CASSLVTGALGQHF. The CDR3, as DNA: TGTGCCAGCAGCTTAGTTACGGGGGCGCTGGGCCAGCATTTT.

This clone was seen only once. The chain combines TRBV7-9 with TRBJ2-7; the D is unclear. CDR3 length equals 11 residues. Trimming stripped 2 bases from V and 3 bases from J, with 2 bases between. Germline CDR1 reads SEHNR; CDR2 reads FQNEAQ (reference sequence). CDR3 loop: CASSLSYEQYF. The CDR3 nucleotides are TGTGCCAGCAGCTTAAGCTACGAGCAGTACTTC. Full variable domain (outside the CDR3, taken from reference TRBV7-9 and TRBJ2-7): DTGVSQNPRHKITKRGQNVTFRCDPISEHNRLYWYRQTLGQGPEFLTYFQNEAQLEKSRLLSDRFSAERPKGSFSTLEIQRTEQGDSAMYLCASSLSYEQYFGPGTRLTVT.

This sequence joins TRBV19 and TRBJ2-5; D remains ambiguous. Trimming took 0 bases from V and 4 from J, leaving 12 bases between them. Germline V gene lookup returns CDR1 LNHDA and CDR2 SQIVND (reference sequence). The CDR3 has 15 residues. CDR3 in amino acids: CASSIDPGSGETQYF. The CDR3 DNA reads TGTGCCAGTAGTATAGACCCGGGTTCGGGAGAGACCCAGTACTTC. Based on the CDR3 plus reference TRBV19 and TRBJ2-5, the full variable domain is DGGITQSPKYLFRKEGQNVTLSCEQNLNHDAMYWYRQDPGQGLRLIYYSQIVNDFQKGDIAEGYSVSREKKESFPLTVTSAQKNPTAFYLCASSIDPGSGETQYFGPGTRLLVL.

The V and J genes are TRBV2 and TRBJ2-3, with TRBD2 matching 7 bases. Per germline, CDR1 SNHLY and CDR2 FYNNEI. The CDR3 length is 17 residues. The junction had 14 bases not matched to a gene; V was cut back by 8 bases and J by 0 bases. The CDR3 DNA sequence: TGTGCCAGCTGCCTCGGGGTTTTGCGGGGGAGCACAGATACGCAGTATTTT. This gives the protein CASCLGVLRGSTDTQYF.

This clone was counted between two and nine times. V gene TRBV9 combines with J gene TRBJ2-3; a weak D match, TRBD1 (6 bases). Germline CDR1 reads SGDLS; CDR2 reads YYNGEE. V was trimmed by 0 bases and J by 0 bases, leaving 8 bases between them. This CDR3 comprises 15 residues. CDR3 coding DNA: TGTGCCAGCAGCGTAGGGACAGCTAGCACAGATACGCAGTATTTT. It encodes CASSVGTASTDTQYF.

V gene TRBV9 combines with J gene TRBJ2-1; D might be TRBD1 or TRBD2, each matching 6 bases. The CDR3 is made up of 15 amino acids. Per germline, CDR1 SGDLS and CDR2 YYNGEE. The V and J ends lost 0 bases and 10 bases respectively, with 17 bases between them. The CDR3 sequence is CASSVATEGGKEQFF. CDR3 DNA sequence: TGTGCCAGCAGCGTAGCTACTGAGGGGGGCAAAGAGCAGTTCTTC.

CDR3 in amino acids: CASSLGDRGREQFF. The CDR3 nucleotides read TGCGCCAGCAGCTTGGGGGACAGGGGGCGCGAGCAGTTCTTC. This chain joins TRBV5-1 and TRBJ2-1; 12 positions match TRBD1. The V segment lost 0 bases and the J segment 10 bases; nucleotides outside the gene matches: 2. Looked up from germline, CDR1 is SGHRS and CDR2 is YFSETQ. The CDR3 extends over 14 amino acids.

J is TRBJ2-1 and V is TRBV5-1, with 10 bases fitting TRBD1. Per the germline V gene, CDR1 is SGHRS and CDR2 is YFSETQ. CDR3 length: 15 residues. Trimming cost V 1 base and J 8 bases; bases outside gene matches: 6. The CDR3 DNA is TGCGCCAGCAGCTTGCCTACGGACAGGGGGGATGAGCAGTTCTTC. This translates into CASSLPTDRGDEQFF.

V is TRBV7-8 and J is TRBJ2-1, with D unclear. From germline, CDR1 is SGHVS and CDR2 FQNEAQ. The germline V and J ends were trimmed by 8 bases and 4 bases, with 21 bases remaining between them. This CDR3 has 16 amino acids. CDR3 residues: CASRALLSKIYNEQFF. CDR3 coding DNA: TGTGCCAGCCGCGCACTACTCTCTAAGATTTACAATGAGCAGTTCTTC.

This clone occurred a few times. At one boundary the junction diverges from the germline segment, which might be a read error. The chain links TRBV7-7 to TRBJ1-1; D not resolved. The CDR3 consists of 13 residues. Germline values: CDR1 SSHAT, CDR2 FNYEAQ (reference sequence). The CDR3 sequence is CASSLTAGTEAFF. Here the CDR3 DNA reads TGTGCTAGCAGCTTGACCGCGGGGACTGAAGCTTTCTTT.

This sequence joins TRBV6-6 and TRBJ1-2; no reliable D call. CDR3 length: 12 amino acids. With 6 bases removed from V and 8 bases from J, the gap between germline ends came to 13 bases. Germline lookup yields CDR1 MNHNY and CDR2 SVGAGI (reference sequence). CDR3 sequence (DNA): TGTGCCAGCAGGTCCCTCAGGTACGGCTACACCTTC. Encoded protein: CASRSLRYGYTF.

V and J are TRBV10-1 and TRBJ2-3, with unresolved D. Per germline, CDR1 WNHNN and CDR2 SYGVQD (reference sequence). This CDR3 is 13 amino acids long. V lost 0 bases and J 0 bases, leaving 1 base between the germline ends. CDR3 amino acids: CASSESSTDTQYF. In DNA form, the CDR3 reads TGCGCCAGCAGTGAGTCGAGCACAGATACGCAGTATTTT.

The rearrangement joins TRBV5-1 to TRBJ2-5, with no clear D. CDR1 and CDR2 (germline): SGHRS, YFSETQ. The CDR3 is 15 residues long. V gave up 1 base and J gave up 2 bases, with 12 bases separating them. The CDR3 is CASSLYLNEQETQYF. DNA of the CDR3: TGCGCCAGCAGCTTGTATCTGAATGAACAAGAGACCCAGTACTTC.

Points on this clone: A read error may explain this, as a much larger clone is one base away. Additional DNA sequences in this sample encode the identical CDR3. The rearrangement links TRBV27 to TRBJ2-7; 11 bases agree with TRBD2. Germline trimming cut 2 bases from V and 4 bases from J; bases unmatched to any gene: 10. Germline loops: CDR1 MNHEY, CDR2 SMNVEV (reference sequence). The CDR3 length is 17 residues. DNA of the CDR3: TGTGCCAGCAGTTTACGAGAGACTAGCGGGATTACATACGAGCAGTACTTC. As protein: CASSLRETSGITYEQYF.

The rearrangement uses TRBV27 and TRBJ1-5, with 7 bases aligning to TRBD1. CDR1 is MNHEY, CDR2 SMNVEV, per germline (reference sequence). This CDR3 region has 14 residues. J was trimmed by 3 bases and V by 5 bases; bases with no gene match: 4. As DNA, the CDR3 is TGTGCCAGCAGTCAGGGGGACACCAATCAGCCCCAGCATTTT. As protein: CASSQGDTNQPQHF.

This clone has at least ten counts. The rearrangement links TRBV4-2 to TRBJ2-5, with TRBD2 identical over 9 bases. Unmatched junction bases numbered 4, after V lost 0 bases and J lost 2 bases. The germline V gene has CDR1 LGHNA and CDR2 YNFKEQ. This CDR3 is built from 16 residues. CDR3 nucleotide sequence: TGTGCCAGCAGCCAAGATGGAGCGGGGGGTCAAGAGACCCAGTACTTC. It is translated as CASSQDGAGGQETQYF.

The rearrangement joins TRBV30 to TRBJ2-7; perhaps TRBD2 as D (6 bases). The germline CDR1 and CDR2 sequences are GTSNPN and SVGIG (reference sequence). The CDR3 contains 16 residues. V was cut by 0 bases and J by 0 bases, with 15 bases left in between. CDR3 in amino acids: CAWSVLGLANSYEQYF. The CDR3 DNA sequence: TGTGCCTGGAGTGTACTCGGCCTAGCGAACTCCTACGAGCAGTACTTC.

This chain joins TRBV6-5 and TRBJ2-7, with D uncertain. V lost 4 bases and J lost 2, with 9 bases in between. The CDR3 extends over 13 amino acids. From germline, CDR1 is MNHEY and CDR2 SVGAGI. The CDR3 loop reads CASSFGGAYEQYF. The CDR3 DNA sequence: TGTGCCAGCAGTTTTGGCGGAGCCTACGAGCAGTACTTC.

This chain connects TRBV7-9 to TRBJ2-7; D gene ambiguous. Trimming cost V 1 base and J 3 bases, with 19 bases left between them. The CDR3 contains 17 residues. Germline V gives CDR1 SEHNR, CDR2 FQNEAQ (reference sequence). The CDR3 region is CASSLVWVVHPVYEQYF. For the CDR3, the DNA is TGTGCCAGCAGCTTAGTGTGGGTAGTTCACCCCGTCTACGAGCAGTACTTC.

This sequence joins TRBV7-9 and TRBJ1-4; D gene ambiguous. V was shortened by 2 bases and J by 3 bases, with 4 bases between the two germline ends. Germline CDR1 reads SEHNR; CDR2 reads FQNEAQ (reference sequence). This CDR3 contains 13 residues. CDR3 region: CASSLFANEKLFF. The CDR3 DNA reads TGTGCCAGCAGCTTATTCGCTAATGAAAAACTGTTTTTT.